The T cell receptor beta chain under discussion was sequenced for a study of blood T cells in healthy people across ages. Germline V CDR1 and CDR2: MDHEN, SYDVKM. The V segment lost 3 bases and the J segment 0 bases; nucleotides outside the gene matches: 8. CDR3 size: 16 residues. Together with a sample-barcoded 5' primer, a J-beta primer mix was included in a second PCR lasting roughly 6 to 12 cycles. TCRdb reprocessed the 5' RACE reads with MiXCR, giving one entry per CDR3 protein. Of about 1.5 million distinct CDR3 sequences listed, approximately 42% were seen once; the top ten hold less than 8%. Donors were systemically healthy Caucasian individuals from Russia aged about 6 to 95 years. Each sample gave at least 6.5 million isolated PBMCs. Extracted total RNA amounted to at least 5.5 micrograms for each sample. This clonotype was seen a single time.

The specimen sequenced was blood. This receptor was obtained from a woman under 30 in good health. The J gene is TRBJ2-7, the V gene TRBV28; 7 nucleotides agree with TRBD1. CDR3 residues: CASSFTDRISSYEQYF. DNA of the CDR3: TGTGCCAGCAGTTTTACGGACAGGATCAGCTCCTACGAGCAGTACTTC. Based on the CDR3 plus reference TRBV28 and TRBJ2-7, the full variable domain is DVKVTQSSRYLVKRTGEKVFLECVQDMDHENMFWYRQDPGLGLRLIYFSYDVKMKEKGDIPEGYSVSREKKERFSLILESASTNQTSMYLCASSFTDRISSYEQYFGPGTRLTVT.